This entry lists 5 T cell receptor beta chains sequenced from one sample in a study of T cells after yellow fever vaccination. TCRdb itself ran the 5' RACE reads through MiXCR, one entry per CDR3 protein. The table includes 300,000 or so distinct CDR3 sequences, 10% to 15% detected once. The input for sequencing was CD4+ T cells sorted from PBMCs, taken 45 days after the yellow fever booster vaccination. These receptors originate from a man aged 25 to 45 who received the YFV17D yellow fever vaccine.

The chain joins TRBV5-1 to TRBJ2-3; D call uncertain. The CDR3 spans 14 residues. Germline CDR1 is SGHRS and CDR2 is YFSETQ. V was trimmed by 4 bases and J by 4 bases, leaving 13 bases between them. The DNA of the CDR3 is TGCGCCAGCAGCATTAGAGGTGGTCCAGATACGCAGTATTTT. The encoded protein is CASSIRGGPDTQYF.

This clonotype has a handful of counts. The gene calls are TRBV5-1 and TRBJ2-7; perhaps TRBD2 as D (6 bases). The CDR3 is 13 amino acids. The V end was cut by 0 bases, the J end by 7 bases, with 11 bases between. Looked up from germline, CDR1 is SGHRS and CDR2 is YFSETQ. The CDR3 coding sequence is TGCGCCAGCAGCTTGGCCGGGCGGGGAGAGCAGTACTTC. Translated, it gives CASSLAGRGEQYF. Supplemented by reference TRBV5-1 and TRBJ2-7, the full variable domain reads KAGVTQTPRYLIKTRGQQVTLSCSPISGHRSVSWYQQTPGQGLQFLFEYFSETQRNKGNFPGRFSGRQFSNSRSEMNVSTLELGDSALYLCASSLAGRGEQYFGPGTRLTVT.

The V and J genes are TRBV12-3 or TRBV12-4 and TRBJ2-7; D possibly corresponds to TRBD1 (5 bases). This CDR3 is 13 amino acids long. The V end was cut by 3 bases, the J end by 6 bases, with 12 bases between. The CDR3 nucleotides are TGTGCCAGCAGTTTGGGCAGGGAAGGCGAGCAGTACTTC. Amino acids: CASSLGREGEQYF.

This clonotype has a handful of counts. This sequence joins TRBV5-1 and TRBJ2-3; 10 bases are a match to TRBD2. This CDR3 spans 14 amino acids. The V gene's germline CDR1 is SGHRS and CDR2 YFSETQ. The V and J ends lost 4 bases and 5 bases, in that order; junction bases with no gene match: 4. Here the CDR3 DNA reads TGCGCCAGCAGCCCACTAGCGGGACAAGATACGCAGTATTTT. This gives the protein CASSPLAGQDTQYF.

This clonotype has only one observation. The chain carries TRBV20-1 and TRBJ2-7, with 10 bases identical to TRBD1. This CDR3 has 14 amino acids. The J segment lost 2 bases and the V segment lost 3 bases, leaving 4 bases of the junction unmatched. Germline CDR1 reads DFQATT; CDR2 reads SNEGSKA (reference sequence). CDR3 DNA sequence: TGCAGTGCTAGGTCCGGGACAGGGGCCTACGAGCAGTACTTC. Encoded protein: CSARSGTGAYEQYF.